Presented here are 14 T cell receptor beta chains from one specimen sequenced in a study of shared clonotypes between healthy human individuals. Some clones are missing from TCRdb's copy, which holds only in-frame ones; the method was immunoSEQ multiplex PCR. The profile shows 2.3 million or so clones, 85% to 95% of them singletons. Sequenced input: naive CD4+ T cells from PBMCs. Noted subset: CD45RA+ positively selected. The receptors stem from a young man in good health. Some clones in this sample may be carry-over from other donors' samples.

V gene TRBV2 combines with J gene TRBJ2-1, with D possibly TRBD1 on 7 matching bases. Germline V lookup: CDR1 SNHLY, CDR2 FYNNEI. The V end was cut by 3 bases, the J end by 0 bases, with 9 bases between. The CDR3 runs 15 residues. This CDR3 reads CASSDQGGSYNEQFF. CDR3 DNA sequence: TGTGCCAGCAGTGACCAGGGGGGCTCCTACAATGAGCAGTTCTTC. The whole variable domain, filled in from reference TRBV2 and TRBJ2-1, reads EPEVTQTPSHQVTQMGQEVILRCVPISNHLYFYWYRQILGQKVEFLVSFYNNEISEKSEIFDDQFSVERPDGSNFTLKIRSTKLEDSAMYFCASSDQGGSYNEQFFGPGTRLTVL.

The chain combines TRBV18 with TRBJ2-4, with D uncertain. The CDR3 extends over 15 amino acids. Germline V CDR1 and CDR2: KGHSH, LQKENI. V shed 2 bases and J shed 6 bases, with 14 bases lying between them. The CDR3 here is CASSPAPGLANIQYF. The CDR3 nucleotides are TGTGCCAGCTCACCAGCTCCAGGCTTGGCAAACATTCAGTACTTC.

This chain links TRBV9 with TRBJ2-1; TRBD2 agrees at 9 bases. In germline, CDR1 is SGDLS, CDR2 YYNGEE. The CDR3 consists of 15 residues. After removal of 3 bases from V and 3 bases from J, the junction contained 4 bases not matched to a gene. CDR3 region: CASSDSGSFYNEQFF. CDR3 nucleotides: TGTGCCAGCAGCGATAGCGGGAGTTTCTACAATGAGCAGTTCTTC.

The gene calls are TRBV30 and TRBJ2-1; unclear D gene. The V end lost 0 bases, the J end lost 8 bases, and 5 bases lay between the germline ends. In germline, CDR1 is GTSNPN, CDR2 SVGIG (reference sequence). The CDR3 sequence is 11 residues long. In DNA form, the CDR3 reads TGTGCCTGGAGTGTAGTCCATGAGCAGTTCTTC. It codes for CAWSVVHEQFF.

The chain couples TRBV7-2 to TRBJ2-1, with D possibly TRBD1 on 5 matching bases. V lost 1 base, J lost 1 base, and 14 bases lay in between. The CDR3 extends over 17 amino acids. CDR1 is SGHTA, CDR2 FQGNSA, per germline. Here the CDR3 reads CASSLVGARGSYNEQFF. The CDR3 DNA reads TGTGCCAGCAGCTTAGTTGGGGCTAGAGGTTCCTACAATGAGCAGTTCTTC.

The V gene is TRBV6-6, the J gene TRBJ2-1, with D hard to call. V was shortened by 7 bases and J by 8 bases, with 12 bases between the two germline ends. Germline CDR1 is MNHNY and CDR2 is SVGAGI (reference sequence). This CDR3 is built from 12 residues. CDR3 residues: CASKEFADEQFF. CDR3 nucleotides: TGTGCCAGCAAGGAGTTTGCAGATGAGCAGTTCTTC.

The rearrangement uses TRBV11-2 and TRBJ2-7; D unclear. Germline CDR1 reads SGHAT; CDR2 reads FQNNGV. The CDR3 spans 14 residues. V lost 1 base to trimming and J lost 6 bases, with 13 bases between them. The CDR3 loop is CASSLVAEFGEQYF. In DNA form, the CDR3 reads TGTGCCAGCAGCTTAGTTGCAGAGTTCGGCGAGCAGTACTTC.

The rearrangement joins TRBV19 to TRBJ2-1; 11 bases align to TRBD2. With 8 bases clipped from V and 0 bases from J, the junction kept 9 bases outside the gene matches. The CDR3 runs to 17 residues. Per the germline V gene, CDR1 is LNHDA and CDR2 is SQIVND (reference sequence). CDR3 nucleotide sequence: TGTGCCAGTGGTACCAGACTAGCGGGAACCTCCTACAATGAGCAGTTCTTC. Its translation: CASGTRLAGTSYNEQFF.

The V and J genes are TRBV19 and TRBJ1-2, with D perhaps TRBD1 (6 bases). V was clipped by 4 bases and J by 8 bases, with 17 bases between them. This CDR3 has 14 residues. The germline CDR1 and CDR2 sequences are LNHDA and SQIVND (reference sequence). CDR3 DNA: TGTGCCAGTAGTACCCAGTTACAGGGCCGGGGCTACACCTTC. As protein: CASSTQLQGRGYTF.

V usage is TRBV5-1 and J usage is TRBJ2-1, with 9 bases that match TRBD2. The ends lost 1 base at V and 2 bases at J; junction bases unmatched: 4. Germline V lookup: CDR1 SGHRS, CDR2 YFSETQ. CDR3 length: 16 amino acids. The CDR3 sequence: CASSLTTSGAYNEQFF. CDR3 sequence (DNA): TGCGCCAGCAGCTTGACGACTAGCGGTGCCTACAATGAGCAGTTCTTC.

This sequence joins TRBV11-1 and TRBJ2-1; D gene unclear. CDR3 length equals 16 residues. Germline V gives CDR1 SGHAT, CDR2 FQDESV (reference sequence). The V and J ends lost 0 bases and 8 bases respectively, with 17 bases between them. The DNA for the CDR3 is TGTGCCAGCAGCTTAGCTCTCCAGCTCAGCGTCCATGAGCAGTTCTTC. Translating it yields CASSLALQLSVHEQFF.

The J gene is TRBJ1-4, the V gene TRBV18, with D unclear. Germline-derived CDR1 and CDR2 are KGHSH and LQKENI. The V end was cut by 1 base, the J end by 6 bases, with 12 bases between. The CDR3 consists of 15 residues. The CDR3 DNA sequence: TGTGCCAGCTCACCACAGAACAGTATGCATGAAAAACTGTTTTTT. It encodes CASSPQNSMHEKLFF.

J is TRBJ2-3 and V is TRBV5-4; 8 bases are shared with TRBD2. Trimming at V came to 0 bases and at J to 4 bases, leaving 7 bases not matched to a gene. From germline, CDR1 is SGHNT and CDR2 YYREEE (reference sequence). CDR3 length equals 16 residues. The CDR3 here is CASSLVEREYSDTQYF. CDR3 DNA sequence: TGTGCCAGCAGCTTGGTTGAGCGGGAGTATTCAGATACGCAGTATTTT.

The V and J genes are TRBV28 and TRBJ2-3; perhaps TRBD1 as D (6 bases). Trimming shortened V by 5 bases and J by 4 bases, and 10 bases separated the two germline ends. Germline CDR1 is MDHEN and CDR2 is SYDVKM. The CDR3 loop spans 13 amino acids. The CDR3 region has the DNA TGTGCCAGCAGTGTCCGACAGGCAGATACGCAGTATTTT. This gives the protein CASSVRQADTQYF.